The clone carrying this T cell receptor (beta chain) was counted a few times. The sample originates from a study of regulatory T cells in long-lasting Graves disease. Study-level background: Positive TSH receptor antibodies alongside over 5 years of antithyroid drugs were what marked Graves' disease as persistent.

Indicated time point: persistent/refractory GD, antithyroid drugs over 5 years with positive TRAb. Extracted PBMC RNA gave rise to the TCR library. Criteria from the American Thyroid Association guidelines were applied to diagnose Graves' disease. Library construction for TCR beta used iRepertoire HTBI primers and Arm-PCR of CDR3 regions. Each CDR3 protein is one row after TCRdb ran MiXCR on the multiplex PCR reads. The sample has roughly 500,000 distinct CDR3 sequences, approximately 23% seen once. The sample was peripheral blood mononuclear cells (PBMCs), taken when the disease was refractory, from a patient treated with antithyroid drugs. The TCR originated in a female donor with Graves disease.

In DNA, the CDR3 is TGCAGTGCTAGAGATCCCGCGGGGGCCCAAGAGACCCAGTACTTC. It encodes CSARDPAGAQETQYF. The chain uses TRBV20-1 and TRBJ2-5; perhaps TRBD2 as D (7 bases). CDR3 size: 15 residues. Trimming pared 0 bases from V and 1 base from J, leaving 12 bases between. CDR1 DFQATT and CDR2 SNEGSKA come from the germline V gene (reference sequence).